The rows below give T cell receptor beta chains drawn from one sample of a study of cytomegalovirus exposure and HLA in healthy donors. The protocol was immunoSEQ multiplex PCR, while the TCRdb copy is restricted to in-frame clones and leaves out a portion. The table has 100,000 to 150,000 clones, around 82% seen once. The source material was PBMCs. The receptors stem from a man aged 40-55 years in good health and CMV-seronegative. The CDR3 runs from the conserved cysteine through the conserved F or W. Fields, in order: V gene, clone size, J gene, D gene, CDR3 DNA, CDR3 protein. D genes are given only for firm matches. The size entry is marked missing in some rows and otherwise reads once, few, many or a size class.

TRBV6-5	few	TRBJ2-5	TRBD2	TGTGCCAGCAGAGCAGCGGGGAAGGCCCAGTACTTC	CASRAAGKAQYF
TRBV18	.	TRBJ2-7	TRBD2	TGTGCCAGCTCACCACCCCTAGCGGGTGGCTCCTACGAGCAGTACTTC	CASSPPLAGGSYEQYF
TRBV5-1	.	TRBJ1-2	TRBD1	TGCGCCAGCACCCGGGACAGGGGCTACTATGGCTACACCTTC	CASTRDRGYYGYTF
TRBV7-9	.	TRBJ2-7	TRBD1	TGTGCCAGCAGCTTAGGTCATGACAGGGTTTACGAGCAGTACTTC	CASSLGHDRVYEQYF
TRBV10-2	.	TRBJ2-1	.	TGCGCCAGCAGTCCCCAACCGGGCAATGAGCAGTTCTTC	CASSPQPGNEQFF
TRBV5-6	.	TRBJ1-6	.	TGTGCCAGCAGCTTTTCTGTACAGGCTAATTCACCCCTCCACTTT	CASSFSVQANSPLHF
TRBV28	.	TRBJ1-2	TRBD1	TGTGCCAGCAGGGCCCGGGACAGTAAGACCTTC	CASRARDSKTF
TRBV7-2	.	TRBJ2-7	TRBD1	TGTGCCAGCAGCCTGGGGACAGGGCCTTTTTACGAGCAGTACTTC	CASSLGTGPFYEQYF
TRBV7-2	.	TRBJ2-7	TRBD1	TGTGCCAGCAGCCAACCCCCGGGACAGGGTGGCTACGAGCAGTACTTC	CASSQPPGQGGYEQYF
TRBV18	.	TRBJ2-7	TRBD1	TGTGCCAGCTCACCGGGACAGGAGAACTACGAGCAGTACTTC	CASSPGQENYEQYF
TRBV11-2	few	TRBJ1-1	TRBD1	TGTGCCAGTAGACCAGGGGGGAACCTACCTGAAGCTTTCTTT	CASRPGGNLPEAFF
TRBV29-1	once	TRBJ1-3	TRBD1	TGCAGCGTCACCGGGACAGCTGGAAACACCATATATTTT	CSVTGTAGNTIYF
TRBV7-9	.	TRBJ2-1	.	TGTGCCAGCAGCCAAGGAGGGACAGTCGTGATCTTC	CASSQGGTVVIF
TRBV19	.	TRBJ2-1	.	TGTGCCAGTAGTTGGGGGGTTAAGGATGAGCAGTTCTTC	CASSWGVKDEQFF
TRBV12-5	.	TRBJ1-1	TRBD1	TGTGCTAGTGGTTCGCCGGGACAGGACACTGAAGCTTTCTTT	CASGSPGQDTEAFF
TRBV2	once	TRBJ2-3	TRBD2	TGTGCCAGCAGCCTAGCGGGGGGCACAGATACGCAGTATTTT	CASSLAGGTDTQYF
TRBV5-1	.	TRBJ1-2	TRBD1	TGCGCCAGCAGCCCTCAGGCACAGGGGTATGGCTACACCTTC	CASSPQAQGYGYTF
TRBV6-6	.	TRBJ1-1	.	TGTGCCAGCAGTTTCCTACTGGAAGCTTTCTTT	CASSFLLEAFF
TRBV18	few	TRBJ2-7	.	TGTGCCAGCTCACCCCGGACGGGATTCGCCGAGCAGTACTTC	CASSPRTGFAEQYF
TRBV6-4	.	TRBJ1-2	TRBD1	TGTGCCAGCAGTGTTCGACAGGGGAGAGGCTACACCTTC	CASSVRQGRGYTF
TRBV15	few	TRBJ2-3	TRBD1	TGTGCCACCAGCGTCACAGGGGGCTGGACAGATACGCAGTATTTT	CATSVTGGWTDTQYF
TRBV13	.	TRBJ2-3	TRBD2	TGTGCCAGCAGCTTCGCGGGGGGGCTGGCAGATACGCAGTATTTT	CASSFAGGLADTQYF
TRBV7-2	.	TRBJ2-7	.	TGTGCCAGCAGCTTTCCTTATGCCTACGAGCAGTACTTC	CASSFPYAYEQYF
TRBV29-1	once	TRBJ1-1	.	TGCAGCGCCAACAGGGACAACACTGAAGCTTTCTTT	CSANRDNTEAFF
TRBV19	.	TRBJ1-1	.	TGTGCCAGTAGTCGGGGGGCTTACACTGAAGCTTTCTTT	CASSRGAYTEAFF
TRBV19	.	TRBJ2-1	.	TGTGCCAGTAATGGGCAGCTTCACAATGAGCAGTTCTTC	CASNGQLHNEQFF